The rows below give T cell receptor beta chains drawn from one sample of a study of cytomegalovirus exposure and HLA in healthy donors. Sequenced by immunoSEQ multiplex PCR; TCRdb stores in-frame clones only, minus some. The sample contains 100,000 to 140,000 clones, over 70% of which appear only once. Source material: PBMCs. The receptors originated from a man between 25 and 39 years old in good health and CMV-seronegative. The CDR3 runs from the conserved cysteine through the conserved F or W. D genes are given only for firm matches. Clone size, where shown, is once, few, many, or a class for clones that have expanded.

>TRBD1|-|TRBJ2-2|TRBV30
CAWTSDRASSGELFF
TGTGCCTGGACCTCGGACAGGGCGAGCAGCGGGGAGCTGTTTTTT
>TRBD1|-|TRBJ2-5|TRBV7-2
CASSLPPGQGVRETQYF
TGTGCCAGCAGCTTGCCCCCGGGACAGGGGGTACGGGAGACCCAGTACTTC
>TRBD2|-|TRBJ2-3|TRBV7-3
CASSSGLAGNTDTQYF
TGTGCCAGCAGCTCAGGACTAGCGGGGAACACAGATACGCAGTATTTT
>-|few|TRBJ1-2|TRBV5-1
CASSRGSNYGYTF
TGCGCCAGCAGCCGTGGCAGTAACTATGGCTACACCTTC
>-|-|TRBJ1-1|TRBV2
CASVSGGRTEAFF
TGTGCCAGCGTCAGCGGGGGACGCACTGAAGCTTTCTTT
>-|-|TRBJ1-1|TRBV7-9
CASSLSGGSSNTEAFF
TGTGCCAGCAGCCTCTCGGGTGGTTCGTCGAACACTGAAGCTTTCTTT
>TRBD1|-|TRBJ1-1|TRBV7-9
CSSSYQTGASPEAFF
TGTTCCAGCAGCTACCAGACAGGGGCTTCCCCTGAAGCTTTCTTT
>TRBD2|-|TRBJ2-7|TRBV6-5
CASNPGTRKNEQYF
TGTGCCAGCAACCCCGGGACTAGGAAAAACGAGCAGTACTTC
>-|-|TRBJ1-5|TRBV27
CASRLEGNQPQHF
TGTGCCAGCAGGCTAGAGGGCAATCAGCCCCAGCATTTT
>-|-|TRBJ1-2|TRBV7-9
CASSLAGDSDGYTF
TGTGCCAGCAGCTTAGCCGGAGACAGCGATGGCTACACCTTC
>-|-|TRBJ2-7|TRBV7-6
CASSPGGSYEQYF
TGTGCCAGCAGCCCCGGTGGCTCCTACGAGCAGTACTTC
>TRBD1|few|TRBJ1-2|TRBV29-1
CSVARQGAMGNTF
TGCAGCGTTGCCCGGCAGGGGGCCATGGGGAACACCTTC
>-|-|TRBJ2-5|TRBV29-1
CSVEDGGVIQETQYF
TGCAGCGTTGAAGATGGAGGGGTAATCCAAGAGACCCAGTACTTC
>-|few|TRBJ1-1|TRBV6-5
CASRTGSFEAFF
TGTGCCAGCAGGACCGGGAGCTTCGAAGCTTTCTTT
>TRBD1|-|TRBJ2-7|TRBV10-1
CASRLYGTGATYEQYF
TGCGCCAGCAGGTTATATGGGACAGGGGCAACCTACGAGCAGTACTTC
>-|-|TRBJ1-2|TRBV29-1
CSVDKQHYGYTF
TGCAGCGTTGATAAACAGCACTATGGCTACACCTTC
>-|-|TRBJ2-7|TRBV13
CASSLGQGWDYEQYF
TGTGCCAGCAGCTTAGGACAGGGCTGGGACTACGAGCAGTACTTC
>-|-|TRBJ1-2|TRBV6-5
CASMARPGPNYGYTF
TGTGCCAGCATGGCTCGACCAGGGCCTAACTATGGCTACACCTTC
>-|-|TRBJ2-7|TRBV28
CASSGVRYEQYF
TGTGCCAGTTCAGGGGTCCGGTACGAGCAGTACTTC
>-|-|TRBJ2-7|TRBV7-8
CASSLERGPYEQYF
TGTGCCAGCAGCTTAGAAAGGGGCCCCTACGAGCAGTACTTC
>TRBD1|-|TRBJ1-1|TRBV25-1
CASSVRTGNTEAFF
TGTGCCAGCAGTGTCCGGACAGGGAACACTGAAGCTTTCTTT
>TRBD1|-|TRBJ2-1|TRBV11-3
CASSPGGWEQFF
TGTGCCAGCAGCCCAGGGGGCTGGGAGCAGTTCTTC
>-|once|TRBJ1-3|TRBV7-9
CASSLVGGNTIYF
TGTGCCAGCAGCTTAGTCGGGGGAAACACCATATATTTT
>TRBD1|-|TRBJ1-5|TRBV30
CAWDRGSNQPQHF
TGTGCCTGGGACAGGGGAAGCAATCAGCCCCAGCATTTT
>TRBD1|-|TRBJ2-2|TRBV15
CATSRGDSRAGELFF
TGTGCCACCAGCAGAGGGGACAGCAGGGCCGGGGAGCTGTTTTTT
>-|-|TRBJ1-4|TRBV20-1
CSALYSEKLFF
TGCAGTGCTTTGTACAGTGAAAAACTGTTTTTT
>-|-|TRBJ2-7|TRBV11-2
CASSLIQGGPYEQYF
TGTGCCAGCAGCCTGATCCAGGGAGGACCCTACGAGCAGTACTTC
>-|-|TRBJ2-7|TRBV21-1
CASSPGHHPYEQYF
TGTGCCAGCAGCCCGGGACACCACCCCTACGAGCAGTACTTC
>TRBD2|-|TRBJ2-1|TRBV5-1
CASSPYGKREAHEQFF
TGCGCCAGCAGCCCATACGGAAAGCGGGAGGCCCATGAGCAGTTCTTC
>TRBD2|-|TRBJ2-7|TRBV5-1
CASSVTSGGGYEQYF
TGCGCCAGCAGCGTTACTAGCGGGGGAGGGTACGAGCAGTACTTC
>-|-|TRBJ2-1|TRBV27
CASSIANLREQFF
TGTGCCAGCAGCATCGCGAATCTCCGTGAGCAGTTCTTC
>-|-|TRBJ1-5|TRBV5-1
CASSLDGGNQPQHF
TGCGCCAGCAGCTTGGACGGGGGGAATCAGCCCCAGCATTTT
>-|-|TRBJ1-1|TRBV7-9
CASSLPDTEAFF
TGTGCCAGCAGCTTACCGGACACTGAAGCTTTCTTT
>TRBD1|-|TRBJ1-1|TRBV18
CASSPDREMNTEAFF
TGTGCCAGCTCACCGGACAGGGAGATGAACACTGAAGCTTTCTTT
>-|-|TRBJ1-1|TRBV9
CASSGNSEAFF
TGTGCCAGCAGCGGTAACTCTGAAGCTTTCTTT
>TRBD1|-|TRBJ1-2|TRBV9
CASSLGQGAIYGYTF
TGTGCCAGCAGCCTAGGACAGGGGGCCATCTATGGCTACACCTTC
>-|-|TRBJ2-1|TRBV10-1
CASSESVNEQFF
TGCGCCAGCAGTGAATCCGTAAATGAGCAGTTCTTC
>TRBD2|-|TRBJ2-1|TRBV9
CASSGSAGGPVDNEQFF
TGTGCCAGCAGCGGGTCAGCGGGAGGGCCAGTAGACAATGAGCAGTTCTTC
>TRBD2|once|TRBJ2-3|TRBV6-5
CASSLTSGSKNTQYF
TGTGCCAGCAGCCTGACTAGCGGGAGTAAAAATACGCAGTATTTT
>-|-|TRBJ1-1|TRBV28
CAGTRRGGTEAFF
TGTGCCGGAACGAGGAGAGGGGGAACTGAAGCTTTCTTT
>-|-|TRBJ1-2|TRBV5-8
CASSWGPQGIASYTF
TGTGCCAGCAGCTGGGGGCCTCAGGGGATCGCTAGCTACACCTTC
>TRBD1|-|TRBJ1-1|TRBV6-1
CASSDPGTGGTEAFF
TGTGCCAGCAGTGACCCCGGGACAGGAGGAACTGAAGCTTTCTTT
>-|-|TRBJ2-3|TRBV30
CAWSVRRTLDTQYF
TGTGCCTGGAGTGTACGTCGGACTCTAGATACGCAGTATTTT
>-|-|TRBJ2-1|TRBV5-1
CASSPREIYGYNEQFF
TGCGCCAGCAGCCCGCGTGAGATTTATGGCTACAATGAGCAGTTCTTC
>-|-|TRBJ1-3|TRBV7-8
CASSLGQASGNTIYF
TGTGCCAGCAGCTTAGGACAGGCTTCAGGAAACACCATATATTTT
>-|few|TRBJ2-3|TRBV6-6
CASSPGGTDTQYF
TGTGCCAGCAGTCCCGGGGGCACAGATACGCAGTATTTT
>TRBD2|-|TRBJ2-1|TRBV6-4
CASSGLAGGRHDEQFF
TGTGCCAGCAGCGGACTAGCGGGAGGGCGACACGATGAGCAGTTCTTC
>-|once|TRBJ1-1|TRBV13
CASSPYRVLNTEAFF
TGTGCCAGCAGCCCATACAGGGTACTGAACACTGAAGCTTTCTTT
>TRBD2|-|TRBJ2-7|TRBV5-6
CASSLVSGSYEQYF
TGTGCCAGCAGCTTGGTTAGCGGGAGTTACGAGCAGTACTTC
>-|few|TRBJ2-5|TRBV7-6
CASSSNRGAQETQYF
TGTGCCAGCAGTAGCAATCGTGGGGCCCAAGAGACCCAGTACTTC
>-|-|TRBJ2-3|TRBV7-3
CASSFPGSDTQYF
TGTGCCAGCAGCTTTCCAGGGTCAGATACGCAGTATTTT
>-|-|TRBJ1-6|TRBV10-3
CAISESAGNNSPLHF
TGTGCCATCAGTGAGTCGGCGGGGAATAATTCACCCCTCCACTTT